This TCR beta chain was captured in a study of regulatory T cells in long-lasting Graves disease. Time point noted: newly diagnosed GD, antithyroid drugs for less than 3 months. The TCR library was prepared using RNA isolated from PBMCs. Under American Thyroid Association guidelines, Graves' disease was diagnosed. Looked up from germline, CDR1 is MRHNA and CDR2 is SNTAGT. The V end lost 0 bases, the J end lost 2 bases, and 15 bases lay between the germline ends. CDR3 length equals 17 residues. Study conclusions and caveats: There were preferences for TRBV28, TRBJ1-2 and TRBJ2-5 in persistent disease. Lower TCR diversity characterized persistent Graves' patients relative to newly diagnosed patients.

Arm-PCR of CDR3 regions and iRepertoire HTBI primers were used to build TCR beta libraries. Each CDR3 protein gets one entry after TCRdb re-called the multiplex PCR reads with MiXCR. This table holds about 540,000 distinct CDR3 sequences, roughly 14% found once. This clonotype has only a few counts. Its antigen is not identified. This sample also appeared in a second study, on T cells in Graves' hyperthyroidism and ophthalmopathy.

This chain joins TRBV6-4 and TRBJ2-3, with D unresolved. The TCR comes from a man aged 25-45 years with Graves disease. Sample: peripheral blood mononuclear cells (PBMCs), taken at new diagnosis, from a patient treated with antithyroid drugs. Written as DNA, the CDR3 is TGTGCCAGCAGTGACTCCGAAGGTTATCCGATCACAGATACGCAGTATTTT. Translated, it gives CASSDSEGYPITDTQYF.